Listed below are T cell receptor beta chains from one sample, sequenced in a study of CD8 T cells in ankylosing spondylitis. TCRdb itself ran the 5' RACE reads through MiXCR, one entry per CDR3 protein. Of approximately 220,000 distinct CDR3 sequences in the sample, about 26% are singletons; the top ten hold roughly 6.7%. The sample was blood, either unsorted or a sorted T cell fraction (not recorded which). These receptors all come from a male donor with ankylosing spondylitis or in good health (not recorded which). Each CDR3 is given with its conserved first and last residue. A D gene is named only where the DNA matches it firmly. Only part of the rows carry a size: once, few, many, or a class if the clone is expanded.

cdr3_nt: TGTGCCAGCAGCTCAACTAGCGGGAGGAATGAGCAGTTCTTC
cdr3_aa: CASSSTSGRNEQFF
v_call: TRBV7-2
d_call: TRBD2
clone_size: many
j_call: TRBJ2-1

cdr3_nt: TGTGCCAGCAGCTTAACCGGGACAGTCTACGAGCAGTACTTC
cdr3_aa: CASSLTGTVYEQYF
v_call: TRBV7-6
d_call: TRBD1
clone_size: .
j_call: TRBJ2-7

cdr3_nt: TGCAGCGTTGACCCGGGCAGGGGGCGAAATCAAAATGGCTACACCTTC
cdr3_aa: CSVDPGRGRNQNGYTF
v_call: TRBV29-1
d_call: TRBD1
clone_size: .
j_call: TRBJ1-2

cdr3_nt: TGCAGTGCTAGAGATGCCGGGTACGAGCAGTACTTC
cdr3_aa: CSARDAGYEQYF
v_call: TRBV20-1
d_call: .
clone_size: .
j_call: TRBJ2-7

cdr3_nt: TGCGCCAGCAGCTTGGTATCGGGGGCCGACTCCTACGAGCAGTACTTC
cdr3_aa: CASSLVSGADSYEQYF
v_call: TRBV5-1
d_call: .
clone_size: many
j_call: TRBJ2-7

cdr3_nt: TGTGCCAGCAGTCCACAGGGGCCCTTCAATTCACCCCTCCACTTT
cdr3_aa: CASSPQGPFNSPLHF
v_call: TRBV12-3/TRBV12-4
d_call: TRBD1
clone_size: .
j_call: TRBJ1-6

cdr3_nt: TGCAGCGTTGGGTACTTGGGTGGAACCGAGCAGTACTTC
cdr3_aa: CSVGYLGGTEQYF
v_call: TRBV29-1
d_call: .
clone_size: many
j_call: TRBJ2-7

cdr3_nt: TGTGCCAGCAGTTTACGAGGGGCGAACACCGGGGAGCTGTTTTTT
cdr3_aa: CASSLRGANTGELFF
v_call: TRBV12-3/TRBV12-4
d_call: .
clone_size: many
j_call: TRBJ2-2

cdr3_nt: TGTGCCAGCAGCCTGACACTAGATATGGCTGAGCAGTTCTTC
cdr3_aa: CASSLTLDMAEQFF
v_call: TRBV7-3
d_call: .
clone_size: many
j_call: TRBJ2-1

cdr3_nt: TGTGCCAGCAGTACAGGACCCTATGGCTACACCTTC
cdr3_aa: CASSTGPYGYTF
v_call: TRBV6-5
d_call: .
clone_size: .
j_call: TRBJ1-2

cdr3_nt: TGTGCCAGCAGCCAAGAAGTTTCGACTAGCGGTACAGATACGCAGTATTTT
cdr3_aa: CASSQEVSTSGTDTQYF
v_call: TRBV3-1
d_call: TRBD2
clone_size: many
j_call: TRBJ2-3

cdr3_nt: TGTGCCAGCAGCGTCAGCATAAGCGGGAACCTCTACAATGAGCAGTTCTTC
cdr3_aa: CASSVSISGNLYNEQFF
v_call: TRBV9
d_call: TRBD2
clone_size: few
j_call: TRBJ2-1

cdr3_nt: TGTGCCAGCAGTTTGGGACTAGCGGGAGAAGAGACCCAGTACTTC
cdr3_aa: CASSLGLAGEETQYF
v_call: TRBV5-4
d_call: TRBD2
clone_size: .
j_call: TRBJ2-5